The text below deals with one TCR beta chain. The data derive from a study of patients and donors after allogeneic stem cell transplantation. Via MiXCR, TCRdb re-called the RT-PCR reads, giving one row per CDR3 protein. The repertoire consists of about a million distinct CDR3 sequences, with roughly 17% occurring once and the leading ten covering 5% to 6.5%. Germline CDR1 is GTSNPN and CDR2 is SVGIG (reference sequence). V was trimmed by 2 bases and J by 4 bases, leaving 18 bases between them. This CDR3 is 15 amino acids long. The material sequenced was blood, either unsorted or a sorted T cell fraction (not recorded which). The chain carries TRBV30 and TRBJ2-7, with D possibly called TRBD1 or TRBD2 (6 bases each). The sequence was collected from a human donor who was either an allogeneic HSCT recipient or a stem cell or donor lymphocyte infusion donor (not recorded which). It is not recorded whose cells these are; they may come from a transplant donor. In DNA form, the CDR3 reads TGTGCCTGGAGTTCTCAAGGGGGGCCTCGTTACGAGCAGTACTTC. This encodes CAWSSQGGPRYEQYF.